A selection of T cell receptor beta chains follows, all from one sample in a study of graft-versus-host responses after intestinal transplantation. TCRdb keeps only in-frame clones here, not all; method: immunoSEQ multiplex PCR. Among roughly 89,000 clones listed, roughly nine tenths were seen once. Their antigen targets remain unknown. The source was unstimulated CD4+ T cells sorted from spleen or lymph node cells, collected before intestinal transplant. These receptors came from a human donor who received an intestinal transplant. Each CDR3 is given with its conserved first and last residue. D genes are given only for firm matches. Expanded clones get a size class; other rows say once, few or many, or leave the size out.

CDR3nt: TGTGCCAGTAGTATTGACAGGGACTATGGCTACACCTTC
CDR3aa: CASSIDRDYGYTF
v_gene: TRBV19
d_gene: TRBD1
j_gene: TRBJ1-2
abundance: NA
len: 13

CDR3nt: TGTGCCAGCAGTGTGATAGTGGGGGCTGGCGAGCAATACTTC
CDR3aa: CASSVIVGAGEQYF
v_gene: TRBV2
d_gene: NA
j_gene: TRBJ2-5
abundance: NA
len: 14

CDR3nt: TGTGCCTGGAGTGTATCACAGAACACTGAAGCTTTCTTT
CDR3aa: CAWSVSQNTEAFF
v_gene: TRBV30
d_gene: NA
j_gene: TRBJ1-1
abundance: NA
len: 13

CDR3nt: TGTGCCACCAGCAGCCCAGGATTCAGCTCCTACGAGCAGTACTTC
CDR3aa: CATSSPGFSSYEQYF
v_gene: TRBV15
d_gene: NA
j_gene: TRBJ2-7
abundance: NA
len: 15

CDR3nt: TGTGCCAGCAGCTTAGACGCGGGCATGAACTATGGCTACACCTTC
CDR3aa: CASSLDAGMNYGYTF
v_gene: TRBV7-2
d_gene: NA
j_gene: TRBJ1-2
abundance: NA
len: 15

CDR3nt: TGTGCCAGCAGCTTGAGCGGGACAGGGGGTTGGGGCTACACCTTC
CDR3aa: CASSLSGTGGWGYTF
v_gene: TRBV11-3
d_gene: TRBD1
j_gene: TRBJ1-2
abundance: NA
len: 15

CDR3nt: TGTGCCAGCAATAGACAGGGGGCGGGTCAGCCCCAGCATTTT
CDR3aa: CASNRQGAGQPQHF
v_gene: TRBV19
d_gene: TRBD1
j_gene: TRBJ1-5
abundance: NA
len: 14

CDR3nt: TGTGCCAGCTGTTTTCAGGGGGCGCCTTCGAGGCCCCTCCACTTT
CDR3aa: CASCFQGAPSRPLHF
v_gene: TRBV27
d_gene: TRBD1
j_gene: TRBJ1-6
abundance: NA
len: 15

CDR3nt: TGCGCCAGCAGCTCATCATCCGGGACAGGGACAGATACGCAGTATTTT
CDR3aa: CASSSSSGTGTDTQYF
v_gene: TRBV5-1
d_gene: TRBD1
j_gene: TRBJ2-3
abundance: NA
len: 16

CDR3nt: TGTGCCAGCAGTTACGTGGGGCTAGCGGGGGGAAATGAGCAGTTCTTC
CDR3aa: CASSYVGLAGGNEQFF
v_gene: TRBV6-6
d_gene: TRBD2
j_gene: TRBJ2-1
abundance: NA
len: 16

CDR3nt: TGTGCCAGCAGCCTTGGGGCGGCGGGGCAAGCTGAGGAAAAACTGTTTTTT
CDR3aa: CASSLGAAGQAEEKLFF
v_gene: TRBV4-2
d_gene: NA
j_gene: TRBJ1-4
abundance: few
len: 17

CDR3nt: TGTGCCAGCAGACAGGGGAGCACAGATACGCAGTATTTT
CDR3aa: CASRQGSTDTQYF
v_gene: TRBV6-5
d_gene: TRBD1
j_gene: TRBJ2-3
abundance: NA
len: 13

CDR3nt: TGCGCCAGCAGCCCGACCCCGCGAGGCGGAAGCTCCTACAATGAGCAGTTCTTC
CDR3aa: CASSPTPRGGSSYNEQFF
v_gene: TRBV5-1
d_gene: NA
j_gene: TRBJ2-1
abundance: NA
len: 18

CDR3nt: TGTGCCCGAGGATCAACATTGGAACGTTCACCCCTCCACTTT
CDR3aa: CARGSTLERSPLHF
v_gene: TRBV2
d_gene: NA
j_gene: TRBJ1-6
abundance: few
len: 14

CDR3nt: TGTGCCAGCAGCTTAGCACAGGGGAAAGTAACAGGCTATGGCTACACCTTC
CDR3aa: CASSLAQGKVTGYGYTF
v_gene: TRBV7-9
d_gene: TRBD1
j_gene: TRBJ1-2
abundance: NA
len: 17

CDR3nt: TGTGCCAGCAGCCCCTCGGGGGGGGGAGGCAATCAGCCCCAGCATTTT
CDR3aa: CASSPSGGGGNQPQHF
v_gene: TRBV7-9
d_gene: NA
j_gene: TRBJ1-5
abundance: NA
len: 16

CDR3nt: TGTGCCAGCAGCGTAGTGGGCAGGATTTCCGGGGAGCTGTTTTTT
CDR3aa: CASSVVGRISGELFF
v_gene: TRBV9
d_gene: NA
j_gene: TRBJ2-2
abundance: NA
len: 15

CDR3nt: TGCAGCGTTGTTGTGCGCCAAGAGACCCAGTACTTC
CDR3aa: CSVVVRQETQYF
v_gene: TRBV29-1
d_gene: NA
j_gene: TRBJ2-5
abundance: NA
len: 12

CDR3nt: TGCGCCAGCAGCTTGGGACTAGCCGCCTACAATGAGCAGTTCTTC
CDR3aa: CASSLGLAAYNEQFF
v_gene: TRBV5-1
d_gene: TRBD2
j_gene: TRBJ2-1
abundance: NA
len: 15

CDR3nt: TGTGCCAGCTCACCACGACAGGGGTACACTGAAGCTTTCTTT
CDR3aa: CASSPRQGYTEAFF
v_gene: TRBV18
d_gene: TRBD1
j_gene: TRBJ1-1
abundance: NA
len: 14

CDR3nt: TGCGCCAGCAGCTTGGATACAGGGGGCTACGAGCAGTACTTC
CDR3aa: CASSLDTGGYEQYF
v_gene: TRBV5-1
d_gene: TRBD1
j_gene: TRBJ2-7
abundance: NA
len: 14

CDR3nt: TGCGCCAGCAGCCCCCGGGACAAACCTAACTATGGCTACACCTTC
CDR3aa: CASSPRDKPNYGYTF
v_gene: TRBV4-1
d_gene: NA
j_gene: TRBJ1-2
abundance: NA
len: 15

CDR3nt: TGTGCCAGCAGCAAGACTAGCGGGGGGGCCACCGGGGAGCTGTTTTTT
CDR3aa: CASSKTSGGATGELFF
v_gene: TRBV7-2
d_gene: TRBD2
j_gene: TRBJ2-2
abundance: NA
len: 16

CDR3nt: TGCGCCAGCAGCCCCTACGGGGTAGGGGCCAACGTCCTGACTTTC
CDR3aa: CASSPYGVGANVLTF
v_gene: TRBV4-1
d_gene: NA
j_gene: TRBJ2-6
abundance: NA
len: 15

CDR3nt: TGCAGCGTTGGCCCCCTAGCGGGATCCTACAATGAGCAGTTCTTC
CDR3aa: CSVGPLAGSYNEQFF
v_gene: TRBV29-1
d_gene: TRBD2
j_gene: TRBJ2-1
abundance: NA
len: 15

CDR3nt: TGTGCCAGCAGCTTGGACAGGGACACTGAAGCTTTCTTT
CDR3aa: CASSLDRDTEAFF
v_gene: TRBV7-6
d_gene: TRBD1
j_gene: TRBJ1-1
abundance: NA
len: 13

CDR3nt: TGCGCCAGCAGCGCCGTGACTAGCGGGAGGGCAAGCACAGATACGCAGTATTTT
CDR3aa: CASSAVTSGRASTDTQYF
v_gene: TRBV5-1
d_gene: TRBD2
j_gene: TRBJ2-3
abundance: NA
len: 18

CDR3nt: TGCGCCAGCAGCCAAGCTAGGGAGCAGTACTTC
CDR3aa: CASSQAREQYF
v_gene: TRBV4-1
d_gene: NA
j_gene: TRBJ2-7
abundance: NA
len: 11

CDR3nt: TGTGCCAGCAGCGCGACTAGCACAGATACGCAGTATTTT
CDR3aa: CASSATSTDTQYF
v_gene: TRBV7-2
d_gene: NA
j_gene: TRBJ2-3
abundance: NA
len: 13

CDR3nt: TGTGCCAGCAGTGGGACAGGGCGCACAGATACGCAGTATTTT
CDR3aa: CASSGTGRTDTQYF
v_gene: TRBV28
d_gene: TRBD1
j_gene: TRBJ2-3
abundance: NA
len: 14

CDR3nt: TGTGCCAGCACTTGGACTAGCGGAGCCGCCTACGAGCAGTACTTC
CDR3aa: CASTWTSGAAYEQYF
v_gene: TRBV28
d_gene: TRBD2
j_gene: TRBJ2-7
abundance: NA
len: 15

CDR3nt: TGCGCCAGCAGCGGGGGGTCTTACAATGAGCAGTTCTTC
CDR3aa: CASSGGSYNEQFF
v_gene: TRBV5-1
d_gene: NA
j_gene: TRBJ2-1
abundance: NA
len: 13

CDR3nt: TGTGCCAGCAGCTTAGTTGGCGCGGCCGAGGGCGAGCAGTACTTC
CDR3aa: CASSLVGAAEGEQYF
v_gene: TRBV11-2
d_gene: NA
j_gene: TRBJ2-7
abundance: NA
len: 15

CDR3nt: TGTGCCAGCAGTTTACAGGGTCTCGTCTCCTACGAGCAGTACTTC
CDR3aa: CASSLQGLVSYEQYF
v_gene: TRBV28
d_gene: NA
j_gene: TRBJ2-7
abundance: NA
len: 15

CDR3nt: TGTGCCAGCAGCGTAGGGACAGGGGGTGGAAACACCATATATTTT
CDR3aa: CASSVGTGGGNTIYF
v_gene: TRBV9
d_gene: TRBD1
j_gene: TRBJ1-3
abundance: NA
len: 15

CDR3nt: TGTGCCAGCAGCCAAATTCGGGTCACCGGGGAGCTGTTTTTT
CDR3aa: CASSQIRVTGELFF
v_gene: TRBV16
d_gene: NA
j_gene: TRBJ2-2
abundance: NA
len: 14

CDR3nt: TGCGCCAGCAGGAACTTAGCGGGAGGGCCCCACGAGCAGTACTTC
CDR3aa: CASRNLAGGPHEQYF
v_gene: TRBV5-1
d_gene: TRBD2
j_gene: TRBJ2-7
abundance: NA
len: 15

CDR3nt: TGTGCCAGCAGCTTAGTTGTCTGGGAGGAATCCTACGAGCAGTACTTC
CDR3aa: CASSLVVWEESYEQYF
v_gene: TRBV7-2
d_gene: NA
j_gene: TRBJ2-7
abundance: NA
len: 16

CDR3nt: TGTGCCACCCGCCGGACAAGGAATGAAAAACTGTTTTTT
CDR3aa: CATRRTRNEKLFF
v_gene: TRBV7-2
d_gene: NA
j_gene: TRBJ1-4
abundance: NA
len: 13

CDR3nt: TGTGCCTGGACGAAATTCGGAGGTATAGACTCCTATAATTCACCCCTCCACTTT
CDR3aa: CAWTKFGGIDSYNSPLHF
v_gene: TRBV30
d_gene: NA
j_gene: TRBJ1-6
abundance: NA
len: 18

CDR3nt: TGTGCCAGCAGCTTATGGCTAGCGGGGAACAATGAGCAGTTCTTC
CDR3aa: CASSLWLAGNNEQFF
v_gene: TRBV7-9
d_gene: TRBD2
j_gene: TRBJ2-1
abundance: NA
len: 15

CDR3nt: TGCGCCAGCAGCCAGACAGGGGGCGTGAAAAAACTGTTTTTT
CDR3aa: CASSQTGGVKKLFF
v_gene: TRBV4-1
d_gene: TRBD1
j_gene: TRBJ1-4
abundance: few
len: 14